This T cell receptor beta chain was sequenced in a study of T cell responses to AZD1222 COVID-19 vaccine. Here immunoSEQ multiplex PCR was the method, and the copy in TCRdb shows in-frame clones only, minus some. The data hold around 140,000 clones, with approximately 84% observed a single time. Remarks on this clone: Its target is not known.

General study points: Spike-spanning, vaccine-associated CD4 TCRs were dominant at 160-218 and 743-854. White British people made up most donors, females outnumbered males, and clonal diversity was possibly underestimated.

The sequence came from an adult in good health. Specimen: peripheral blood, collected on day 0 of AZD1222 vaccination.

CDR3 protein: CSVEGGKGVVNGYTF. CDR3 nucleotides: TGCAGCGTGGAGGGGGGCAAGGGTGTAGTTAATGGCTACACCTTC. The chain carries TRBV29-1 and TRBJ1-2, with D possibly being TRBD1 (6 bases). The germline CDR1 and CDR2 sequences are SQVTM and ANQGSEA. The CDR3 is 15 residues long. The V gene lost 6 bases and the J gene lost 6 bases, with 23 bases spanning the gap.